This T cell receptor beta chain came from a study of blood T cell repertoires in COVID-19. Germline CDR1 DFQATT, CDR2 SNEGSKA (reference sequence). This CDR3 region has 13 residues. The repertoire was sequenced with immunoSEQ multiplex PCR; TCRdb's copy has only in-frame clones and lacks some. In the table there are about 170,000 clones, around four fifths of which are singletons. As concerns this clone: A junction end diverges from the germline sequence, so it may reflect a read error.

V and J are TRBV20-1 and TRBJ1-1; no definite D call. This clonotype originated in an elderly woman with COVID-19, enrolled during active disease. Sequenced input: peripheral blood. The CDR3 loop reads CSPSRESTIEAFF. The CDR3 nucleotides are TGCAGTCCTAGTAGGGAGTCTACTATTGAAGCTTTCTTT.